This T cell receptor beta chain was captured by sequencing in a study of regulatory T cells in long-lasting Graves disease. For TCR beta, libraries came from iRepertoire HTBI primers and Arm-PCR of CDR3 regions. TCRdb passed the multiplex PCR reads through MiXCR, listing each CDR3 protein once. The table lists 420,000 or so distinct CDR3 sequences, roughly 15% of them singletons. This clonotype was recorded at least ten times. The time point: newly diagnosed GD, antithyroid drugs for less than 3 months. RNA from PBMCs was the source of the TCR library. Separately, the same data were catalogued under a study of T cells in Graves' hyperthyroidism and ophthalmopathy. That report notes: Most thyroid clonotypes with frequency above 0.001 were detected in blood.

The sequence was obtained from a woman in her late teens or twenties with Graves disease. The sequenced sample was peripheral blood mononuclear cells (PBMCs), obtained at new diagnosis, from a patient treated with antithyroid drugs.

The CDR3 DNA is TGTGCCAGCAGCTCCAACCCGGGGCGGTGGGGTCAGCCCCAGCATTTT. Translating gives CASSSNPGRWGQPQHF. The rearrangement joins TRBV7-2 to TRBJ1-5; D possibly corresponds to TRBD1 (5 bases). There are 16 residues in the CDR3. CDR1 and CDR2 (germline): SGHTA, FQGNSA. V was pared by 4 bases and J by 6 bases, with 19 bases between.